Listed here are 10 T cell receptor beta chains from one sample, sequenced in a study of technical replicates of blood from several donors (dated by TCRdb to between 2016 and 2019). Preparation of the library involved the immunoSEQ multiplex PCR assay. TCRdb holds this immuneACCESS table with in-frame rearrangements only. Some clones are missing; in checked studies, unresolved V genes explain under half, and the rest has no known cause. The sample contains roughly 100,000 clones, roughly 95% of them found a single time. The leading ten clones occupy roughly 0.21% of the sample. The source material was T cells isolated from PBMCs. These receptors originate from a human donor in good health.

The genes are TRBV7-9 and TRBJ2-1; weak D call: TRBD2 (6 bases). CDR3 length equals 11 residues. Germline CDR1 reads SEHNR; CDR2 reads FQNEAQ (reference sequence). V lost 8 bases and J 8 bases, leaving 10 bases between the germline ends. Here the CDR3 DNA reads TGTGCCAGCCAGTGGGGGGATGAGCAGTTCTTC. It yields the protein CASQWGDEQFF.

This chain uses TRBV7-2 with TRBJ2-7; D gene ambiguous. Germline values: CDR1 SGHTA, CDR2 FQGNSA. V shed 2 bases and J shed 6 bases, with 11 bases lying between them. This CDR3 is built from 13 residues. CDR3 amino acids: CASSLYPQREQYF. The CDR3 DNA sequence: TGTGCCAGCAGCTTATACCCCCAGCGCGAGCAGTACTTC.

V and J are TRBV5-6 and TRBJ1-4; 8 positions agree with TRBD1. The V and J ends lost 5 bases and 8 bases, in that order; junction bases with no gene match: 11. The CDR3 totals 15 residues. The germline V gene has CDR1 SGHDT and CDR2 YYEEEE. CDR3 sequence: CASSSRRGLDEKLFF. The DNA of the CDR3 is TGTGCCAGCAGTTCCCGCAGGGGGCTTGACGAAAAACTGTTTTTT.

This rearrangement joins TRBV5-1 to TRBJ2-1; 7 nucleotides agree with TRBD2. After removal of 0 bases from V and 6 bases from J, the junction contained 15 bases not matched to a gene. The CDR3 contains 18 residues. Germline-derived CDR1 and CDR2 are SGHRS and YFSETQ. CDR3 bases: TGCGCCAGCAGCTTGGTTGTGGGCCGGGCTAGCGGACGCAATGAGCAGTTCTTC. Amino acids: CASSLVVGRASGRNEQFF.

V is TRBV5-5 and J is TRBJ2-3, with D perhaps TRBD1 (8 bases). Germline V CDR1 and CDR2: SGHKS, YYEKEE (reference sequence). V gave up 6 bases and J gave up 6 bases, with 26 bases separating them. This CDR3 has 17 amino acids. The CDR3 region has the DNA TGTGCCAGCAACCACCCATGGAACAGGGGGGGGGTTGATACGCAGTATTTT. Its protein is CASNHPWNRGGVDTQYF.

Only one count was recorded for this clone. The chain joins TRBV2 to TRBJ1-1; 9 bases match TRBD1. After removal of 5 bases from V and 6 bases from J, the junction contained 4 bases not matched to a gene. This CDR3 has 13 amino acids. The germline V gene encodes CDR1 SNHLY and CDR2 FYNNEI. CDR3 nucleotide sequence: TGTGCCAGCAGTTCGGACAGGGGCTCTGAAGCTTTCTTT. The encoded protein is CASSSDRGSEAFF.

The chain recombines TRBV7-9 with TRBJ2-3, with 9 bases aligning to TRBD2. The ends lost 1 base at V and 7 bases at J; junction bases unmatched: 12. CDR3 length: 17 amino acids. The germline V gene encodes CDR1 SEHNR and CDR2 FQNEAQ (reference sequence). In DNA form, the CDR3 reads TGTGCCAGCAGCTTAGTTGGGGGCGGCGGGAGGGAGCATACGCAGTATTTT. It yields the protein CASSLVGGGGREHTQYF. Full variable domain (missing parts from reference TRBV7-9 and TRBJ2-3): DTGVSQNPRHKITKRGQNVTFRCDPISEHNRLYWYRQTLGQGPEFLTYFQNEAQLEKSRLLSDRFSAERPKGSFSTLEIQRTEQGDSAMYLCASSLVGGGGREHTQYFGPGTRLTVL.

The J gene is TRBJ2-1, the V gene TRBV27; 8 positions agree with TRBD2. The CDR3 runs to 16 residues. V gave up 3 bases and J gave up 0 bases; unmatched junction bases: 4. Germline V gives CDR1 MNHEY, CDR2 SMNVEV (reference sequence). CDR3 sequence reads: CASSLSSGGSYNEQFF. CDR3 nucleotide sequence: TGTGCCAGCAGTTTGTCAAGCGGGGGCTCCTACAATGAGCAGTTCTTC.

The chain recombines TRBV7-5 with TRBJ1-2; the table's D call, TRBD1, has no DNA check behind it. TRBV7-5 is a pseudogene locus. The CDR3 has 13 residues. The CDR3 protein is CVRSKTGVYGYTF. DNA of the CDR3: TGTGTCAGAAGCAAAACAGGGGTCTATGGCTACACCTTC.

The chain employs TRBV4-1 and TRBJ2-7; D might be TRBD2 (5 bases). Germline CDR1 MGHRA, CDR2 YSYEKL. The ends were cut back, 0 bases at V and 6 bases at J, with 30 bases in the middle. This CDR3 has 20 amino acids. CDR3 nucleotides: TGCGCCAGCAGCCAAGATGGAGTTTTCGACCGGGGTAGTCGGATGGGCGAGCAGTACTTC. Its protein product is CASSQDGVFDRGSRMGEQYF.